This T cell receptor (beta chain) was profiled in a study of blood T cell repertoires in COVID-19. Study background: The analysed material was cDNA or gDNA that came from T cells, B-cell-depleted T cells, or PBMCs.

Trimming at V came to 3 bases and at J to 2 bases, leaving 4 bases not matched to a gene. Per the germline V gene, CDR1 is KGHSH and CDR2 is LQKENI. The CDR3 consists of 15 residues. In the source study's methods: Reference gene primer amplification gave nucleated cell count estimates. Method: immunoSEQ multiplex PCR; TCRdb's copy keeps in-frame clones and lacks some. The DNA gave D and trimming, while V, J and clone size come from that table. This table has approximately 160,000 clones, more than 70% appearing once. The sequencing input was peripheral blood. The rearrangement links TRBV18 to TRBJ1-1; the match to TRBD1 covers 9 bases. The TCR sequence derives from a man aged 18-30 years with active or convalescent COVID-19. The CDR3 spells CASSPRQGGNTEAFF. The DNA of the CDR3 is TGTGCCAGCTCACCTCGACAGGGGGGAAACACTGAAGCTTTCTTT.